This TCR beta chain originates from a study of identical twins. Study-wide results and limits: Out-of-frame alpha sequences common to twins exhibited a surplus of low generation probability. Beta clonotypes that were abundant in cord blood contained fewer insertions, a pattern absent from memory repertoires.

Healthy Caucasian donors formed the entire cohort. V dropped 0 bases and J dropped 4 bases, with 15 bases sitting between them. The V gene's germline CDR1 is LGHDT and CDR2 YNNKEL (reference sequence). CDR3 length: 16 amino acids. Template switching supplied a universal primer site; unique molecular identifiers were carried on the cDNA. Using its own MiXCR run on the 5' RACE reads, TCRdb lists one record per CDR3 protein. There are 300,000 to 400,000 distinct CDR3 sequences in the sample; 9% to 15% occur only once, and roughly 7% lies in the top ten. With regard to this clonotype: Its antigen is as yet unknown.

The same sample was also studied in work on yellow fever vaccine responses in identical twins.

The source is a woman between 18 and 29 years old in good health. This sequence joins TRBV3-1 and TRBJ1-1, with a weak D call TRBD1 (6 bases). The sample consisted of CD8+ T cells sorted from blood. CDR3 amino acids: CASSQDFGGAGTEAFF. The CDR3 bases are TGTGCCAGCAGCCAAGATTTCGGGGGGGCTGGCACTGAAGCTTTCTTT.